This T cell receptor (beta chain) stems from a study of blood T cell repertoires in COVID-19. In the study overall: Samples came from the United States, Italy and Spain, spanning acute and convalescent COVID-19. Nucleic acid was either cDNA or gDNA, and it came from T cells, B-cell-depleted T cells, or PBMCs.

Germline lookup yields CDR1 KGHSH and CDR2 LQKENI. V was cut by 5 bases and J by 6 bases, with 16 bases left in between. This CDR3 contains 15 residues. As processed by the authors: Using reference gene primer amplification, nucleated cell counts were estimated. The table came from immunoSEQ multiplex PCR; TCRdb's copy has only in-frame clones and leaves some out. That table supplies the V and J calls and clone size; D and trimming were determined from the DNA. The data show around 100,000 clones, approximately 86% seen once. The sample taken for sequencing was peripheral blood. This rearrangement joins TRBV18 to TRBJ2-2; D uncertain. This TCR was recovered from a man in his fifties or sixties with active or convalescent COVID-19. The CDR3 bases are TGTGCCAGCTCAAGCTCGAGAAAAGAACCCGGGGAGCTGTTTTTT. It encodes CASSSSRKEPGELFF. Looking up the rest from reference TRBV18 and TRBJ2-2 gives the full variable domain: NAGVMQNPRHLVRRRGQEARLRCSPMKGHSHVYWYRQLPEEGLKFMVYLQKENIIDESGMPKERFSAEFPKEGPSILRIQQVVRGDSAAYFCASSSSRKEPGELFFGEGSRLTVL.